This TCR beta chain was identified in a study of blood T cell repertoires in COVID-19. As for the study in general: T cells, B-cell-depleted T cells, or PBMCs supplied cDNA or gDNA.

Only in-frame clones appear in the TCRdb table, and some are missing; sequencing was by immunoSEQ multiplex PCR. Of almost 400,000 clones in the sample, about 90% were seen once. The CDR3 consists of 13 residues. V lost 6 bases, J lost 13 bases, and 11 bases stayed unmatched. The germline V gene encodes CDR1 MNHEY and CDR2 SVGAGI. Sequencing used peripheral blood. This rearrangement joins TRBV6-5 to TRBJ1-2; TRBD1 matches at 10 bases. This clonotype was obtained from a woman aged 55 to 70 with COVID-19, enrolled during active disease. CDR3 nucleotide sequence: TGTGCCAGCAGGCCCCCGGGACAGGGGACCTGCACCTTC. It yields the protein CASRPPGQGTCTF.